The present T cell receptor (beta chain) was sequenced within a study of tumor and adjacent non-tumor tissue in lung cancer. Comments on this clonotype: A read error is possible here, since a much larger clone lies one base away.

The library came from three nested PCR rounds adapted from ARM-PCR protocols. MiXCR, applied by TCRdb to the multiplex PCR reads, yields one record per CDR3 protein. The sample contains approximately 120,000 distinct CDR3 sequences, 66% of which appear only once. This sample's RNA came from whole unsorted tissue. The sequenced sample was lung tumor tissue. This clonotype was obtained from a man younger than 40 with non-small cell lung cancer.

The CDR3 coding sequence is TGCGCCAGCAACCAAGAAGGGCGGGGGGGCGATTCGGATACGCAGTATTTT. Protein: CASNQEGRGGDSDTQYF. V usage is TRBV4-1 and J usage is TRBJ2-3, with 9 bases that match TRBD2. This CDR3 is built from 17 residues. CDR1 and CDR2 from the germline V gene are MGHRA and YSYEKL.